These 16 T cell receptor beta chains came from one sample sequenced in a study of blood T cell repertoires in COVID-19. Only in-frame clones appear in the TCRdb table, and some are missing; sequencing was by immunoSEQ multiplex PCR. The sample holds some 530,000 clones, roughly nine tenths seen once. Sequencing used PBMCs or T cells enriched from blood (not recorded which). These TCRs come from a woman in her sixties who had recovered from COVID-19.

The gene calls are TRBV7-8 and TRBJ1-4; D not certain. With 3 bases removed from V and 11 bases from J, the gap between germline ends came to 13 bases. The CDR3 totals 13 residues. The germline CDR1 and CDR2 sequences are SGHVS and FQNEAQ. DNA of the CDR3: TGTGCCAGCAGCTTGCAGGTGGGCCGCAAACTGTTTTTT. Encoded protein: CASSLQVGRKLFF.

The count of this clone is one. The genes are TRBV27 and TRBJ1-2; tentative D call: TRBD1 (6 bases). This CDR3 is 15 amino acids long. V dropped 4 bases and J dropped 4 bases, with 16 bases sitting between them. The germline CDR1 and CDR2 sequences are MNHEY and SMNVEV (reference sequence). CDR3 in amino acids: CASSSYRALGYGYTF. In nucleotides, the CDR3 is TGTGCCAGCAGTTCCTACAGGGCCCTGGGCTATGGCTACACCTTC.

The gene calls are TRBV3-1 (or the pseudogene TRBV3-2) and TRBJ2-3; TRBD2 aligns across 11 bases. The germline gives CDR1 LGHDT, CDR2 YNNKEL (reference sequence). J was trimmed by 5 bases and V by 3 bases; bases with no gene match: 4. This CDR3 contains 15 residues. CDR3 nucleotide sequence: TGTGCCAGCAGCCATAGCGGGGGGGCTTTAGATACGCAGTATTTT. Protein: CASSHSGGALDTQYF.

The chain carries TRBV9 and TRBJ1-2; perhaps TRBD1 as D (5 bases). The length of the CDR3 is 17 residues. Germline V lookup: CDR1 SGDLS, CDR2 YYNGEE. Between the trimmed V and J ends, which lost 5 bases and 8 bases, there was a span of 28 bases. The CDR3 is CASRYQPGQGGGGGYTF. Written as DNA, the CDR3 is TGTGCCAGCAGATACCAACCCGGCCAGGGTGGGGGAGGCGGCTACACCTTC.

The chain recombines TRBV10-3 with TRBJ1-3, with 8 bases that match TRBD1. Trimming at V came to 7 bases and at J to 4 bases, leaving 12 bases not matched to a gene. Germline V gene data show CDR1 as ENHRY and CDR2 as SYGVKD. CDR3 length: 16 amino acids. The CDR3 DNA reads as TGTGCCATCAAGGGGACCGACAGGGGAGCAGGAAACACCATATATTTT. This translates into CAIKGTDRGAGNTIYF.

The chain is built from TRBV30 and TRBJ2-1; 14 nucleotides match TRBD2. Losses at the gene ends were 3 bases for V and 0 bases for J; bases not matched to a gene: 1. The CDR3 consists of 16 residues. CDR1 and CDR2 from the germline V gene are GTSNPN and SVGIG (reference sequence). CDR3 amino acids: CAWRTSGGVSYNEQFF. In DNA, the CDR3 is TGTGCCTGGAGGACTAGCGGGGGGGTCTCCTACAATGAGCAGTTCTTC.

The chain links TRBV5-1 to TRBJ2-2, with D unresolved. Looked up from germline, CDR1 is SGHRS and CDR2 is YFSETQ. The V gene lost 4 bases and the J gene lost 7 bases, with 11 bases spanning the gap. The CDR3 is 13 amino acids. The CDR3 DNA sequence: TGCGCCAGCAGCCTCTCTCAGGACGGGGAGCTGTTTTTT. Protein: CASSLSQDGELFF.

CDR3 coding DNA: TGTGCCAGCAGTGCCCGGGACACCTATCAGCCCCAGCATTTT. This codes for CASSARDTYQPQHF. The chain uses TRBV2 and TRBJ1-5; weak D call: TRBD1 (6 bases). Germline CDR1 reads SNHLY; CDR2 reads FYNNEI. The CDR3 is 14 amino acids. The V gene lost 4 bases and the J gene lost 5 bases, with 12 bases spanning the gap.

The V and J genes are TRBV12-3 or TRBV12-4 and TRBJ1-1, with TRBD1 as a possible D gene (6 bases). The CDR3 has 13 amino acids. With 3 bases removed from V and 11 bases from J, the gap between germline ends came to 16 bases. The CDR3 coding sequence is TGTGCCAGCAGTTTTCCCGGGAGGGGGTACGCTTTCTTT. It specifies CASSFPGRGYAFF.

The chain has TRBV2 and TRBJ1-1; maybe TRBD1 (6 bases). The germline V gene encodes CDR1 SNHLY and CDR2 FYNNEI. The CDR3 runs 13 residues. V was clipped by 11 bases and J by 4 bases, with 17 bases between them. CDR3 loop: CAGSTGYVTEAFF. The DNA for the CDR3 is TGTGCCGGCTCTACAGGGTATGTCACTGAAGCTTTCTTT.

The chain has TRBV5-1 and TRBJ1-4; 7 nucleotides align to TRBD1. The CDR3 consists of 15 residues. The V gene end was trimmed by 4 bases and the J gene end by 8 bases; junction bases not matched to a gene: 11. Germline V CDR1 and CDR2: SGHRS, YFSETQ. The chain's CDR3 is CASSPTGVPGEKLFF. CDR3 sequence (DNA): TGCGCCAGCAGCCCCACAGGGGTTCCCGGGGAAAAACTGTTTTTT. The full variable domain, with the rest looked up from reference TRBV5-1 and TRBJ1-4, is KAGVTQTPRYLIKTRGQQVTLSCSPISGHRSVSWYQQTPGQGLQFLFEYFSETQRNKGNFPGRFSGRQFSNSRSEMNVSTLELGDSALYLCASSPTGVPGEKLFFGSGTQLSVL.

The chain recombines TRBV24-1 with TRBJ2-2; TRBD2 is a possible D gene (6 bases). CDR1 is KGHDR, CDR2 SFDVKD, per germline. The ends were cut back, 9 bases at V and 6 bases at J, with 10 bases in the middle. The CDR3 contains 12 residues. The CDR3 sequence is CATEKRAGELFF. The CDR3 region has the DNA TGTGCCACCGAAAAGCGGGCCGGGGAGCTGTTTTTT.

The V gene is TRBV19, the J gene TRBJ2-3; TRBD2 agrees at 9 bases. Germline assignment: CDR1 LNHDA and CDR2 SQIVND (reference sequence). The CDR3 totals 14 residues. V lost 5 bases, J lost 5 bases, and 5 bases stayed unmatched. The CDR3 nucleotides read TGTGCCAGTAGTTCTGGGCGGGGGGGAGATACGCAGTATTTT. Protein product: CASSSGRGGDTQYF.

The chain couples TRBV6-5 to TRBJ2-6; the D gene is possibly TRBD1 (6 bases). This CDR3 is 15 amino acids long. Looked up from germline, CDR1 is MNHEY and CDR2 is SVGAGI. The germline V and J ends were trimmed by 8 bases and 2 bases, with 13 bases remaining between them. The CDR3 reads CASAFTGPGANVLTF. CDR3 nucleotides: TGTGCCAGCGCCTTTACAGGGCCTGGGGCCAACGTCCTGACTTTC.

V and J are TRBV6-5 and TRBJ2-7, with D hard to call. The CDR3 totals 14 residues. V lost 5 bases to trimming and J lost 3 bases, with 14 bases between them. Germline CDR1 MNHEY, CDR2 SVGAGI. The DNA for the CDR3 is TGTGCCAGCAGTACTGGGCAGATCTTCTACGAGCAGTACGTC. It encodes CASSTGQIFYEQYV.

The chain employs TRBV7-9 and TRBJ1-4, with D possibly matching TRBD1 (5 bases). Germline values: CDR1 SEHNR, CDR2 FQNEAQ (reference sequence). The V end was cut by 3 bases, the J end by 7 bases, with 12 bases between. This CDR3 region has 14 residues. CDR3 residues: CASSFIDSSEKLFF. CDR3 in DNA: TGTGCCAGCAGCTTTATAGACAGTAGTGAAAAACTGTTTTTT.